These 14 T cell receptor beta chains share one sample of origin, sequenced in a study of blood T cell repertoires in COVID-19. The repertoire was sequenced with immunoSEQ multiplex PCR; TCRdb's copy has only in-frame clones and lacks some. The sample has approximately 89,000 clones, around 80% seen once. The specimen was peripheral blood. These receptors originate from a human donor in a cohort sampled during active COVID-19.

This clone appeared once. The CDR3 loop is CASSDRDRDRETQYF. The CDR3, as DNA: TGTGCCAGCAGTGACCGGGACAGGGACCGGGAGACCCAGTACTTC. The chain uses TRBV6-2 or TRBV6-3 and TRBJ2-5; 9 bases are shared with TRBD1. With V trimmed by 5 bases and J by 5 bases, 9 bases remained unmatched. Germline values: CDR1 MNHEY, CDR2 SVGEGT. The CDR3 covers 15 residues.

Comments on this clone: The junction and the germline gene differ at one end; a read error may be behind it. The rearrangement joins TRBV18 to TRBJ2-3; maybe TRBD1 (5 bases). The CDR3 is made up of 13 amino acids. Germline loops: CDR1 KGHSH, CDR2 LQKENI. The CDR3 bases are TGTGCCAGCTCACCACCGGGGCAGGGCTCGCCCCTATTT. Translation: CASSPPGQGSPLF.

The table lists this clone with a count of one. CDR3 in amino acids: CASSEEQGHTDTQYF. CDR3 DNA: TGTGCCAGCAGTGAAGAACAGGGGCACACAGATACGCAGTATTTT. The chain carries TRBV2 and TRBJ2-3; the match to TRBD1 covers 7 bases. Germline V lookup: CDR1 SNHLY, CDR2 FYNNEI. V dropped 1 base and J dropped 2; count of bases not matched to a gene: 3. The CDR3 runs to 15 residues.

This chain connects TRBV29-1 to TRBJ1-2; D ambiguous. The CDR3 has 15 amino acids. Germline CDR1 SQVTM, CDR2 ANQGSEA. The V and J ends lost 6 bases and 0 bases respectively, with 17 bases between them. The CDR3 coding sequence is TGCAGCGTCAACCCCGTTGTAGCTTCTAACTATGGCTACACCTTC. Residues: CSVNPVVASNYGYTF.

V is TRBV30 and J is TRBJ1-4; the D gene is possibly TRBD1 (6 bases). CDR1 is GTSNPN, CDR2 SVGIG, per germline (reference sequence). The V gene lost 6 bases and the J gene lost 7 bases, with 15 bases spanning the gap. The CDR3 runs 13 residues. The CDR3 DNA reads as TGTGCCTGTCAAACAGGGTGGAGTGAAAAACTGTTTTTT. It is translated as CACQTGWSEKLFF.

The chain is built from TRBV28 and TRBJ2-1, with 8 bases that match TRBD1. The V gene end was trimmed by 6 bases and the J gene end by 3 bases; junction bases not matched to a gene: 4. The CDR3 is made up of 14 amino acids. Germline CDR1 and CDR2: MDHEN and SYDVKM. CDR3 sequence reads: CASRGDRFYNEQFF. The CDR3 bases are TGTGCCAGCAGGGGGGACAGGTTCTACAATGAGCAGTTCTTC.

The gene calls are TRBV19 and TRBJ2-5; D possibly corresponds to TRBD2 (5 bases). Looked up from germline, CDR1 is LNHDA and CDR2 is SQIVND (reference sequence). V lost 3 bases to trimming and J lost 5 bases, with 7 bases between them. This CDR3 has 12 residues. The CDR3 nucleotides are TGTGCCAGTAGTATCTCGGGGGAGACCCAGTACTTC. Its protein is CASSISGETQYF.

The V call is TRBV28, the J call TRBJ2-2, with D possibly TRBD1 on 5 matching bases. The CDR3 is 14 amino acids. V was trimmed by 11 bases and J by 4 bases, leaving 17 bases between them. CDR1 MDHEN and CDR2 SYDVKM come from the germline V gene. The CDR3 DNA reads TGTGCCGGACAAACAGGATCTCGCACCGGGGAGCTGTTTTTT. Translated: CAGQTGSRTGELFF.

This clone appeared once. The J gene is TRBJ2-7, the V gene TRBV15, with TRBD1 identical over 8 bases. Per germline, CDR1 LNHNV and CDR2 YYDKDF (reference sequence). The CDR3 consists of 15 residues. The J segment lost 0 bases and the V segment lost 6 bases, leaving 7 bases of the junction unmatched. In DNA form, the CDR3 reads TGTGCCACCAGAAGCGGACAGGGCGGCTCCTACGAGCAGTACTTC. It translates to CATRSGQGGSYEQYF.

This chain connects TRBV7-6 to TRBJ2-1, with 7 bases lining up with TRBD1. The CDR3 is 15 amino acids. The germline gives CDR1 SGHVS, CDR2 FNYEAQ. The junction had 5 bases not matched to a gene; V was cut back by 2 bases and J by 4 bases. The CDR3: CASSLTGTAYNEQFF. CDR3 DNA: TGTGCCAGCAGCTTAACCGGGACAGCATACAATGAGCAGTTCTTC. Complete variable domain (other parts from reference TRBV7-6 and TRBJ2-1): GAGVSQSPRYKVTKRGQDVALRCDPISGHVSLYWYRQALGQGPEFLTYFNYEAQQDKSGLPNDRFSAERPEGSISTLTIQRTEQRDSAMYRCASSLTGTAYNEQFFGPGTRLTVL.

DNA of the CDR3: TGTGCCAGCAGTGCCCGAGCAGGTTCCACGAAAAACATTCAGTACTTC. This gives the protein CASSARAGSTKNIQYF. The gene calls are TRBV6-1 and TRBJ2-4; unclear D gene. V lost 4 bases to trimming and J lost 4 bases, with 17 bases between them. The CDR3 consists of 16 residues. Germline values: CDR1 MNHNS, CDR2 SASEGT.

This clone was seen only a few times. The rearrangement uses TRBV7-8 and TRBJ1-1, with D uncertain. Germline assignment: CDR1 SGHVS and CDR2 FQNEAQ. The V end lost 3 bases, the J end lost 11 bases, and 16 bases lay between the germline ends. This CDR3 spans 13 amino acids. CDR3 nucleotides: TGTGCCAGCAGCTTCCCGGATTTTGTGACTGCTTTCTTT. It specifies CASSFPDFVTAFF.

CDR3: CASRRIYTGELFF. The CDR3 region has the DNA TGTGCCAGCAGGAGAATTTACACCGGGGAGCTGTTTTTT. The chain combines TRBV28 with TRBJ2-2; D is unclear. This CDR3 spans 13 amino acids. V was cut by 6 bases and J by 3 bases, with 8 bases left in between. Germline CDR1 and CDR2: MDHEN and SYDVKM.

The chain carries TRBV18 and TRBJ2-1; D uncertain. The CDR3 runs 14 residues. The V end was cut by 0 bases, the J end by 2 bases, with 5 bases between. Germline V gene sequence: CDR1 KGHSH, CDR2 LQKENI. For the CDR3, the DNA is TGTGCCAGCTCACCACCGACAACCTACAATGAGCAGTTCTTC. It is translated as CASSPPTTYNEQFF.